Below, 10 T cell receptor beta chains from the same sample are listed, as sequenced in a study of vaccination and CD4 T cells after COVID-19 (dated by TCRdb to 2022 to 2024). Library construction relied on PCR. Sequenced on an Illumina iSeq 100. DNA from cultured CD4+ T cells underwent TCR sequencing with the Oncomine TCR Beta short-read assay at the Johns Hopkins FTIC core. TCRdb reprocessing: public reads trimmed at Q25 with fastp, clones called with MiXCR, in-frame beta chains kept. Records with the same CDR3 protein are collapsed into one entry carrying the most frequent genes and DNA. The sample data list roughly 4,200 distinct CDR3 sequences, and around 66% of these were observed just once. Over 35% of the sample belongs to the ten largest clones. These receptors' antigens are unknown. This specimen's treatment or condition label, per the study, means: approximately nine-day PBMC culture with coronavirus spike peptide pools or control peptides (ViraFEST assay). CD4+ T cells from unexposed donors were collected before the COVID-19 pandemic (2011-2018).

Sequencing was done on a sample of CD4+ T cells from blood, cultured in vitro. Receptor source: a human donor in good health.

J is TRBJ2-4 and V is TRBV5-8, with D unclear. Germline assignment: CDR1 SGHTS and CDR2 YDEGEE. Trimming removed 10 bases at V and 0 bases at J, with 14 bases between. This CDR3 is built from 14 residues. The CDR3 DNA sequence: TGTGCCTCGTCTGCCCTTGCAGCCAAAAACATTCAGTACTTC. Its translation is CASSALAAKNIQYF.

The chain joins TRBV6-1 to TRBJ1-5, with D hard to call. Trimming left V 6 bases short and J 3 bases short, with 9 bases between. The CDR3 sequence is 13 residues long. Germline assignment: CDR1 MNHNS and CDR2 SASEGT. CDR3 region: CASSHSLNQPQHF. For the CDR3, the DNA is TGTGCCAGCAGCCACAGCCTCAATCAGCCCCAGCATTTT.

This clonotype turned up a few times. The chain links TRBV2 to TRBJ2-5; 8 positions match TRBD1. V shed 8 bases and J 0 bases; nucleotides not matched to a gene: 11. The CDR3 extends over 16 amino acids. CDR1 and CDR2 (germline): SNHLY, FYNNEI. CDR3 loop: CASFAFGQGNQETQYF. In DNA form, the CDR3 reads TGTGCCAGCTTCGCCTTTGGACAGGGTAACCAAGAGACCCAGTACTTC. Full variable domain (remainder filled in from reference TRBV2 and TRBJ2-5): EPEVTQTPSHQVTQMGQEVILRCVPISNHLYFYWYRQILGQKVEFLVSFYNNEISEKSEIFDDQFSVERPDGSNFTLKIRSTKLEDSAMYFCASFAFGQGNQETQYFGPGTRLLVL.

This clonotype has just a few counts. The chain combines TRBV20-1 with TRBJ1-1, with D uncertain. With 5 bases removed from V and 0 bases from J, the gap between germline ends came to 16 bases. The length of the CDR3 is 15 residues. Germline loops: CDR1 DFQATT, CDR2 SNEGSKA (reference sequence). The CDR3 DNA reads TGCAGTGCTGCACCTTGGACGAATCTGAACACTGAAGCTTTCTTT. Its protein is CSAAPWTNLNTEAFF.

V usage is TRBV11-2 and J usage is TRBJ1-5, with D perhaps TRBD1 (6 bases). The germline gives CDR1 SGHAT, CDR2 FQNNGV. V lost 5 bases and J lost 3, with 11 bases in between. CDR3 length: 14 amino acids. The CDR3 bases are TGTGCCAGCAGCCCACAGGGATTCAATCAGCCCCAGCATTTT. Amino acids: CASSPQGFNQPQHF.

The chain uses TRBV11-2 and TRBJ2-3; 8 bases align to TRBD1. The CDR3 sequence is 15 residues long. Unmatched junction bases numbered 5, after V lost 4 bases and J lost 2 bases. The V gene's germline CDR1 is SGHAT and CDR2 FQNNGV. CDR3 DNA: TGTGCCAGCAGCTCGGGACAGGTGTACACAGATACGCAGTATTTT. It is translated as CASSSGQVYTDTQYF.

J is TRBJ2-7 and V is TRBV6-1; D call uncertain. CDR1 and CDR2 (germline): MNHNS, SASEGT. The CDR3 totals 13 residues. V lost 6 bases and J 3 bases, leaving 12 bases between the germline ends. DNA of the CDR3: TGTGCCAGCAGCCGAGACTGGAACTACGAGCAGTACTTC. This gives the protein CASSRDWNYEQYF.

This rearrangement joins TRBV5-1 to TRBJ2-2; 8 bases are a match to TRBD2. Germline values: CDR1 SGHRS, CDR2 YFSETQ. This CDR3 region has 16 residues. V lost 3 bases and J lost 7; bases outside the gene matches: 11. CDR3 sequence: CASSSILSGSSGELFF. CDR3 bases: TGCGCCAGCAGCTCGATATTGAGCGGGAGTAGCGGGGAGCTGTTTTTT.

This chain connects TRBV20-1 to TRBJ1-2, with a possible D match to TRBD1 (5 bases). The CDR3 runs 15 residues. Germline CDR1 is DFQATT and CDR2 is SNEGSKA (reference sequence). The V end was cut by 5 bases, the J end by 5 bases, with 21 bases between. The CDR3 loop reads CSAGSRRGLGYGYTF. The CDR3, as DNA: TGCAGTGCTGGTTCTAGGCGGGGGTTGGGGTATGGCTACACCTTC.

This rearrangement joins TRBV6-1 to TRBJ2-7; TRBD1 aligns across 10 bases. The trim removed 4 bases at V and 5 bases at J, leaving 11 bases unmatched. This CDR3 has 16 residues. In germline, CDR1 is MNHNS, CDR2 SASEGT. The CDR3 protein is CASSGPGTGANNEQYF. Here the CDR3 DNA reads TGTGCCAGCAGTGGCCCCGGGACAGGGGCTAACAACGAGCAGTACTTC.